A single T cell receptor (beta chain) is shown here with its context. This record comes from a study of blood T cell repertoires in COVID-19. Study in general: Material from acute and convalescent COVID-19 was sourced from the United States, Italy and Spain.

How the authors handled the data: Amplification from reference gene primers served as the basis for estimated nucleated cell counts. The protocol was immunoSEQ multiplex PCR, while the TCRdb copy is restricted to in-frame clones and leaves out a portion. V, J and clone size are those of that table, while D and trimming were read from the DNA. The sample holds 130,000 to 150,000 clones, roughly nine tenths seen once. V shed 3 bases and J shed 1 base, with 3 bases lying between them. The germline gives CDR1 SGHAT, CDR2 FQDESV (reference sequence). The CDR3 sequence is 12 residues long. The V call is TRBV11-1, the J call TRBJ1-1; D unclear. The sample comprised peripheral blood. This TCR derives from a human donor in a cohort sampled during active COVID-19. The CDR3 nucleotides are TGTGCCAGCAGCTTTAAGAACACTGAAGCTTTCTTT. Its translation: CASSFKNTEAFF.